One and the same sample provided the 11 T cell receptor beta chains below, sequenced in a study of identical twins. TCRdb redid the calling of the 5' RACE reads with MiXCR, one entry per CDR3 protein. The sample yields 1.5 million to 2 million distinct CDR3 sequences, roughly a third seen once. The sequenced material came from cord blood. Receptors were obtained from a newborn girl in good health.

The rearrangement uses TRBV7-2 and TRBJ1-5, with 8 bases lining up with TRBD1. Trimming removed 8 bases from V and 3 bases from J; junction bases left unmatched: 6. The CDR3 loop spans 14 amino acids. The germline V gene has CDR1 SGHTA and CDR2 FQGNSA. The CDR3 sequence: CASGTGPINQPQHF. CDR3 bases: TGTGCCAGCGGGACAGGTCCTATCAATCAGCCCCAGCATTTT.

This clonotype has more than one count but fewer than ten. J is TRBJ2-1 and V is TRBV6-5; D remains ambiguous. Germline CDR1 reads MNHEY; CDR2 reads SVGAGI. V was shortened by 11 bases and J by 6 bases, with 17 bases between the two germline ends. The CDR3 length is 13 residues. The CDR3 region has the DNA TGTGCCTGCTATCGGGCCGATTCCAATGAGCAGTTCTTC. It yields the protein CACYRADSNEQFF.

V and J are TRBV20-1 and TRBJ1-1; weak D call: TRBD1 (5 bases). V was cut by 7 bases and J by 4 bases, with 13 bases left in between. Germline CDR1 DFQATT, CDR2 SNEGSKA (reference sequence). The CDR3 sequence is 12 residues long. The CDR3 here is CSEVGLFTEAFF. For the CDR3, the DNA is TGCAGTGAAGTGGGGCTGTTCACTGAAGCTTTCTTT.

The genes are TRBV2 and TRBJ2-5, with D tentatively TRBD2 (6 bases). Germline lookup yields CDR1 SNHLY and CDR2 FYNNEI. Trimming removed 6 bases from V and 3 bases from J, with 11 bases in between. The CDR3 consists of 13 residues. The CDR3 spells CASRRGLKETQYF. The CDR3 DNA reads TGTGCCAGCAGGAGGGGACTGAAAGAGACCCAGTACTTC.

The chain has TRBV2 and TRBJ2-5; D tentatively reads TRBD1 or TRBD2 (5 bases each). The CDR3 has 13 amino acids. CDR1 and CDR2 (germline): SNHLY, FYNNEI. The V and J ends lost 6 bases and 11 bases respectively, with 19 bases between them. Written as DNA, the CDR3 is TGTGCCAGCAGCTCAACAGGCACATGGGGGCAGTACTTC. It specifies CASSSTGTWGQYF.

The chain links TRBV4-2 to TRBJ2-7; D remains ambiguous. Germline V CDR1 and CDR2: LGHNA, YNFKEQ. Trimming removed 0 bases at V and 0 bases at J, with 15 bases between. The CDR3 covers 17 residues. The CDR3 loop is CASSQDWRQYSSYEQYF. DNA for the CDR3: TGTGCCAGCAGCCAAGACTGGCGCCAGTATAGCTCCTACGAGCAGTACTTC.

This sequence joins TRBV6-5 and TRBJ2-4; TRBD2 aligns across 9 bases. The J call is uncertain, as TRBJ2-7 better fits the DNA end. The germline CDR1 and CDR2 sequences are MNHEY and SVGAGI. This CDR3 has 18 amino acids. CDR3 sequence reads: CASSYGVKLAGTIYEQYF. The DNA of the CDR3 is TGTGCCAGCAGTTACGGTGTTAAGCTAGCGGGAACAATCTACGAGCAGTACTTC.

This clonotype has more than one count but fewer than ten. The J gene is TRBJ2-3, the V gene TRBV28; D not resolved. The germline V and J ends were trimmed by 3 bases and 1 base, with 20 bases remaining between them. The germline V gene encodes CDR1 MDHEN and CDR2 SYDVKM. The CDR3 contains 18 residues. CDR3 region: CASSFSGLLGFGTDTQYF. CDR3 nucleotides: TGTGCCAGCAGTTTTTCGGGTCTTCTGGGTTTTGGCACAGATACGCAGTATTTT.

This clonotype was counted a few times. The chain employs TRBV10-3 and TRBJ2-7; 13 nucleotides agree with TRBD2. Trimming at V came to 3 bases and at J to 2 bases, leaving 7 bases not matched to a gene. The CDR3 totals 17 residues. CDR1 is ENHRY and CDR2 is SYGVKD in the germline V gene. CDR3 sequence (DNA): TGTGCCATCAGTGACTTGACTAGCGGGAGGATCGCCTACGAGCAGTACTTC. This gives the protein CAISDLTSGRIAYEQYF.

Only one count was recorded for this clonotype. The chain uses TRBV3-1 and TRBJ2-1; 8 bases align to TRBD2. The length of the CDR3 is 16 residues. V trimming: 1 base; J trimming: 4 bases; junction bases outside the gene matches: 6. The V gene's germline CDR1 is LGHDT and CDR2 YNNKEL (reference sequence). For the CDR3, the DNA is TGTGCCAGCAGCCAAGGCCAGCGGGGGCCTTACAATGAGCAGTTCTTC. Translation: CASSQGQRGPYNEQFF.

This clonotype was recorded at least ten times. The chain combines TRBV25-1 with TRBJ2-7; a weak D match, TRBD2 (7 bases). This CDR3 is 15 amino acids long. V was pared by 3 bases and J by 0 bases, with 12 bases between. Germline V gene lookup returns CDR1 MGHDK and CDR2 SYGVNS. The CDR3 bases are TGTGCCAGCAGTGATGGGGGGGGCTCCTCCTACGAGCAGTACTTC. Translation: CASSDGGGSSYEQYF.